This T cell receptor beta chain appears in the sequencing data of a study of naive and memory T cell subsets. A UMI-containing oligonucleotide was joined by 3' ligation to the TCR cDNA template. Adult healthy volunteers gave 2.5 ml peripheral blood for whole-blood RNA. Cells were not sorted; total RNA input targeted roughly 1 to 1000 ng. Four PCR rounds used nested alpha and beta constant region primers plus the SP2 primer. Alpha and beta constant region primers primed reverse transcription for blood and skin samples. TCRdb processed the 5' RACE reads anew with MiXCR; each CDR3 protein has one entry. The sample consists of some 60,000 distinct CDR3 sequences, over 6% of them appearing once. V lost 4 bases, J lost 5 bases, and 8 bases stayed unmatched. The CDR3 is 16 amino acids. Germline CDR1 is SGHRS and CDR2 is YFSETQ. Concerning this clonotype: Its antigen is undetermined.

Overall study findings and caveats: The RNA method is potentially sensitive to activation and differentiation changes.

The chain is built from TRBV5-1 and TRBJ2-7; 14 bases map to TRBD2. The receptor was isolated from a female donor in good health. For the CDR3, the DNA is TGCGCCAGCAGCCCCGGGACTAGCGGGGGTATCCACGAGCAGTACTTC. It specifies CASSPGTSGGIHEQYF.